The clone carrying this T cell receptor beta chain was seen a handful of times. The time point denotes: newly diagnosed GD, antithyroid drugs for less than 3 months. TCR sequences were obtained from RNA taken from PBMCs. Arm-PCR of CDR3 regions with iRepertoire HTBI primers generated TCR beta libraries. TCRdb analysed the multiplex PCR reads with MiXCR anew, one entry per CDR3 protein. The table lists about 540,000 distinct CDR3 sequences, about 13% of them singletons, with roughly a tenth in the top ten. The data were taken from a study of regulatory T cells in long-lasting Graves disease. Across the study: Graves' patients who were just diagnosed had used antithyroid drugs for under 3 months.

Germline-derived CDR1 and CDR2 are DFQATT and SNEGSKA (reference sequence). The CDR3 length is 13 residues. The V gene lost 3 bases and the J gene lost 6 bases, with 12 bases spanning the gap. These sequences were also reported in another study, on T cells in Graves' hyperthyroidism and ophthalmopathy. In that study: Those with hyperthyroidism were 18 to 65 years old, newly diagnosed, and ill for under 2 months. A set of HTBI primers served as the primers for a first-round RT-PCR of the TCR CDR3. Peripheral blood also featured most of the thyroid clonotypes expanded above 0.001.

The TCR comes from a man between 25 and 39 years old with Graves disease. The specimen was peripheral blood mononuclear cells (PBMCs), collected at new diagnosis, from a patient treated with antithyroid drugs. The chain employs TRBV20-1 and TRBJ1-5; no definite D call. CDR3 nucleotides: TGCAGTGCTAGGATAGGATCGGGTCAGCCCCAGCATTTT. Translating gives CSARIGSGQPQHF.